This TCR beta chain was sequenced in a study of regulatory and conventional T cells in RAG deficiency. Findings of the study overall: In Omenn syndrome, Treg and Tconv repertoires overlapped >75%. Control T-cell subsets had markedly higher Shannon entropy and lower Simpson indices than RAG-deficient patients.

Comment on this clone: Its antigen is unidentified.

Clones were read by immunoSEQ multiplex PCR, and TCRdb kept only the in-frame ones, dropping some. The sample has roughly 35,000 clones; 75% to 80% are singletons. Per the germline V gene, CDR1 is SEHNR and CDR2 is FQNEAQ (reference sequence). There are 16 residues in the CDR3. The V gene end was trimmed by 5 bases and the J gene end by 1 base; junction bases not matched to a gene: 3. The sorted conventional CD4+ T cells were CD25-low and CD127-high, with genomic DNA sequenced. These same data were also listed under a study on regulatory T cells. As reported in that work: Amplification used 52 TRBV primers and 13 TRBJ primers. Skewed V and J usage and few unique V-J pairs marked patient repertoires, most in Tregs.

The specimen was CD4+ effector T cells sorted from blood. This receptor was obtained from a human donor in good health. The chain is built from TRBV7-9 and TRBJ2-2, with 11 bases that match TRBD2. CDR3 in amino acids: CASSVLAGGNTGELFF. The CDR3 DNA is TGTGCCAGCAGCGTTCTAGCGGGGGGGAACACCGGGGAGCTGTTTTTT.